This T cell receptor beta chain was found in a study of blood T cell repertoires in COVID-19. Study summary: PBMCs, B-cell-depleted T cells, or T cells were the source of the cDNA or gDNA that made up the material.

The sample holds one count of this clone. Original processing methods: For nucleated cells, counts were estimated from reference gene primer amplification. Some clones are missing from TCRdb's copy, which holds only in-frame ones; the method was immunoSEQ multiplex PCR. For V, J and clone size, that table is used; D and trimming come from the DNA. The data contain fewer than 350,000 clones, 80% to 85% of them singletons. This CDR3 is 14 amino acids long. Trimming at V came to 2 bases and at J to 2 bases, leaving 0 bases not matched to a gene. The V gene's germline CDR1 is SGHKS and CDR2 YYEKEE (reference sequence).

The receptor was isolated from a woman aged 60-75 years with active or convalescent COVID-19. Sequencing was done on a sample of peripheral blood. The rearrangement joins TRBV5-5 to TRBJ2-3; 9 bases agree with TRBD1. CDR3 loop: CASSLQGATDTQYF. Here the CDR3 DNA reads TGTGCCAGCAGCTTACAGGGGGCCACAGATACGCAGTATTTT.